The source of this TCR beta chain is a study of T cells and Merkel cell carcinoma outcomes. As for this clone: Its target is not known. One end of the junction fails to match germline, which may point to a read error. This sample includes further DNA sequences coding for the same CDR3.

CDR1 WNHNN and CDR2 SYGVQD come from the germline V gene (reference sequence). The CDR3 is 13 residues long. Study-wide findings and caveats: Reportedly, T-cell repertoire with density predicts Merkel cell carcinoma outcomes.

The assay was immunoSEQ multiplex PCR, and TCRdb's table has in-frame clones only and misses some. Here the sample spans roughly 15,000 clones, roughly 90% being singletons. V and J are TRBV10-1 and TRBJ1-4; a weak D match, TRBD1 (5 bases). The sequenced sample consisted of tumor tissue from Merkel cell carcinoma. The TCR sequence derives from a human donor with Merkel cell carcinoma. In DNA form, the CDR3 reads TGCGCCAGCAGTGAGACAGGTAATGAAAAGCTGTTTTTT. It is translated as CASSETGNEKLFF.